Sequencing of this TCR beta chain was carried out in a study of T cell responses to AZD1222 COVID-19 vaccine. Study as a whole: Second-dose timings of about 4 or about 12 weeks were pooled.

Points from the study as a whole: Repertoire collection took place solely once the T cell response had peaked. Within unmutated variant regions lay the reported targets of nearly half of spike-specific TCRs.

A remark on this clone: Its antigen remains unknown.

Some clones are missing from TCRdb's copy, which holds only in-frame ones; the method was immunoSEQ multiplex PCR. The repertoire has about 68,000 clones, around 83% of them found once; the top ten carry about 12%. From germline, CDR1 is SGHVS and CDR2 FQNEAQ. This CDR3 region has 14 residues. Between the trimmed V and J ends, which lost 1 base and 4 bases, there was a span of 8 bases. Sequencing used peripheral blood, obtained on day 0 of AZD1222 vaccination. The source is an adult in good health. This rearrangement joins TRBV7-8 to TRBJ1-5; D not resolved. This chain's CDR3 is CASSLGRINQPQHF. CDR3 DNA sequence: TGTGCCAGCAGCTTAGGGCGGATAAATCAGCCCCAGCATTTT. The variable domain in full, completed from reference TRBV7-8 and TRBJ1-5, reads GAGVSQSPRYKVAKRGQDVALRCDPISGHVSLFWYQQALGQGPEFLTYFQNEAQLDKSGLPSDRFFAERPEGSVSTLKIQRTQQEDSAVYLCASSLGRINQPQHFGDGTRLSIL.